This T cell receptor beta chain was captured in a study of cytomegalovirus exposure and HLA in healthy donors. Study details: Roughly 80 million unique TCRs from HLA-typed donors made up an early data release. Of approximately 400 genotyped donors, 81% clustered with self-reported Caucasian donors. The study's findings and limits: A classifier reportedly called cytomegalovirus status with high sensitivity and specificity. Per a prior analysis, the majority of TCR beta V segments were productive roughly 90% or roughly 30% of the time.

This PCR relied on a set of 60 Vbeta primers and 13 Jbeta primers. Libraries were prepared by immunoSEQ multiplex PCR; TCRdb keeps only in-frame clonotypes and omits some of them. The sample carries tens of thousands of clones, more than 85% recorded once. Worth noting for this clone: Its matching antigen is unknown.

The CDR3 sequence is 12 residues long. Per germline, CDR1 MNHEY and CDR2 SMNVEV (reference sequence). Trimming cost V 2 bases and J 11 bases, with 13 bases left between them. The sequencing input was PBMCs. This clonotype was obtained from a woman aged 18-29 years in good health and CMV-seronegative. The chain recombines TRBV27 with TRBJ2-7, with D perhaps TRBD2 (7 bases). CDR3 in DNA: TGTGCCAGCAGTTTAAGGGGGGGACCGGAGTACTTC. Amino acid sequence: CASSLRGGPEYF.